The subject of this entry is one T cell receptor (beta chain). The antigen this receptor binds is unknown. Within one base of it there is no much larger clone, and no base qualities were kept. As encoded in the germline V gene, CDR1 is KGHSH while CDR2 is LQKENI. The CDR3 runs 12 amino acids, cysteine and phenylalanine included. The sequence is cut down to CDR3 DNA, 36 bases in frame from base 1. The junction carries 8 bases between V and J, which are trimmed by 2 bases and 9 bases respectively. The sample belongs to a study of patients and donors after allogeneic stem cell transplantation (dated by TCRdb to 2020 to 2021). The library came from RT-PCR. The data were produced on a NextSeq 550. TCRdb cleaned the public reads at Q25 with fastp, built clones with MiXCR and kept in-frame beta chains. Entries are consolidated by CDR3 protein sequence, retaining the most common genes and DNA. Recorded for this sample are a few hundred thousand distinct CDR3 sequences; about 38% of them occurred a single time. The ten largest clones represent approximately 10% of the sample.

The sample was blood, either unsorted or a sorted T cell fraction (not recorded which). The sequence joins TRBV18 to TRBJ2-1, with the D gene tentatively TRBD1 or TRBD2, based on 6 matching bases in each. This TCR was sampled from a human donor who was either an allogeneic HSCT recipient or a stem cell or donor lymphocyte infusion donor (not recorded which). It is not recorded whose cells these are; they may come from a transplant donor. The CDR3 is CASSPKGGEQFF. The nucleotide sequence is given as TGTGCCAGCTCACCAAAGGGGGGTGAGCAGTTCTTC. Reference TRBV18 and TRBJ2-1 genes cover what lies past the CDR3, so the full variable domain is NAGVMQNPRHLVRRRGQEARLRCSPMKGHSHVYWYRQLPEEGLKFMVYLQKENIIDESGMPKERFSAEFPKEGPSILRIQQVVRGDSAAYFCASSPKGGEQFFGPGTRLTVL.